These 16 T cell receptor beta chains were sequenced from one sample in a study of blood T cell repertoires in COVID-19 (dated by TCRdb to the early 2020s). The library was built by means of the immunoSEQ multiplex PCR assay. TCRdb provides this immuneACCESS table in a form limited to in-frame rearrangements. Some clones are lacking; in checked studies, under half of them reflect an unresolved V gene, and why the rest are absent is not known. The sample table shows about 150,000 clones, and around 90% are seen once. The ten largest clones represent about 4.2% of the sample. Sequenced input: peripheral blood. The receptors stem from a woman aged 55-70 years with active or convalescent COVID-19.

The chain couples TRBV19 to TRBJ2-2; TRBD1 matches at 9 bases. The CDR3 loop spans 14 amino acids. In germline, CDR1 is LNHDA, CDR2 SQIVND (reference sequence). After removal of 7 bases from V and 6 bases from J, the junction contained 6 bases not matched to a gene. The CDR3 sequence is CASNLQGASGELFF. CDR3 DNA sequence: TGTGCCAGTAACCTACAGGGGGCATCCGGGGAGCTGTTTTTT.

In this sample, this clone turned up a few times. The chain is built from TRBV11-2 and TRBJ2-5, with D perhaps TRBD2 (6 bases). V dropped 5 bases and J dropped 4 bases, with 14 bases sitting between them. This CDR3 spans 14 amino acids. Germline V gene data show CDR1 as SGHAT and CDR2 as FQNNGV. The CDR3 reads CASSPRLGLETQYF. The CDR3 coding sequence is TGTGCCAGCAGCCCGAGACTAGGATTAGAGACCCAGTACTTC.

The gene calls are TRBV29-1 and TRBJ2-7; TRBD1 aligns across 7 bases. Germline V gene lookup returns CDR1 SQVTM and CDR2 ANQGSEA. Losses at the gene ends were 7 bases for V and 2 bases for J; bases not matched to a gene: 8. CDR3 size: 13 residues. CDR3 in amino acids: CSAEGAKTYEQYF. In DNA form, the CDR3 reads TGCAGCGCAGAGGGGGCTAAAACCTACGAGCAGTACTTC.

CDR3 protein: CASSVGGSWNTGELFF. The CDR3 DNA is TGTGCCAGCAGCGTAGGAGGATCCTGGAACACCGGGGAGCTGTTTTTT. The rearrangement uses TRBV9 and TRBJ2-2; D gene unclear. Germline V gene lookup returns CDR1 SGDLS and CDR2 YYNGEE. This CDR3 comprises 16 residues. Trimming stripped 0 bases from V and 1 base from J, with 10 bases between. The full variable domain, completed using reference TRBV9 and TRBJ2-2, is DSGVTQTPKHLITATGQRVTLRCSPRSGDLSVYWYQQSLDQGLQFLIQYYNGEERAKGNILERFSAQQFPDLHSELNLSSLELGDSALYFCASSVGGSWNTGELFFGEGSRLTVL.

For the CDR3, the DNA is TGTGCCAGCTCCACCCCCGGGGCGACTAGCGGGGGACTTTGGGATGAGCAGTTCTTC. Translation: CASSTPGATSGGLWDEQFF. The V gene is TRBV18, the J gene TRBJ2-1, with 12 positions matching TRBD2. The CDR3 spans 19 residues. Germline lookup yields CDR1 KGHSH and CDR2 LQKENI. Trimming took 6 bases from V and 8 from J; bases not matched to a gene: 20.

The chain uses TRBV19 and TRBJ2-6, with D tentatively TRBD1 (6 bases). V dropped 1 base and J dropped 4 bases, with 20 bases sitting between them. The CDR3 spans 19 residues. Germline values: CDR1 LNHDA, CDR2 SQIVND (reference sequence). The CDR3 protein is CASSIGSHRDGYGANVLTF. The CDR3 coding sequence is TGTGCCAGTAGTATAGGTTCCCACAGGGACGGTTACGGGGCCAACGTCCTGACTTTC.

The V call is TRBV7-2, the J call TRBJ2-3; 7 bases are a match to TRBD2. V shed 1 base and J 2 bases; nucleotides not matched to a gene: 3. Germline CDR1 SGHTA, CDR2 FQGNSA. This CDR3 has 15 amino acids. As DNA, the CDR3 is TGTGCCAGCAGCTTAGTTAGCGGGCTCACAGATACGCAGTATTTT. Residues: CASSLVSGLTDTQYF.

The chain joins TRBV19 to TRBJ1-1; D not certain. Germline-derived CDR1 and CDR2 are LNHDA and SQIVND (reference sequence). The CDR3 extends over 14 amino acids. V shed 5 bases and J shed 5 bases, with 15 bases lying between them. The CDR3 spells CASSPREGGTEAFF. CDR3 nucleotides: TGTGCCAGTAGTCCGCGGGAGGGTGGGACTGAAGCTTTCTTT.

The V call is TRBV19, the J call TRBJ1-5; possible D gene TRBD1, 6 bases. Trimming left V 5 bases short and J 0 bases short, with 14 bases between. CDR1 and CDR2 from the germline V gene are LNHDA and SQIVND (reference sequence). The CDR3 totals 16 residues. This CDR3 reads CASSAGQLHSNQPQHF. The CDR3 nucleotides read TGTGCCAGTAGTGCTGGACAGCTGCATAGCAATCAGCCCCAGCATTTT.

The V call is TRBV2, the J call TRBJ1-3, with TRBD1 matching over 9 bases. The V and J ends lost 8 bases and 6 bases, in that order; junction bases with no gene match: 11. CDR1 is SNHLY, CDR2 FYNNEI, per germline. The CDR3 consists of 15 residues. Here the CDR3 reads CASGGTGNFANTIYF. The CDR3 nucleotides are TGTGCCAGCGGGGGGACAGGGAATTTTGCAAACACCATATATTTT.

The rearrangement links TRBV6-5 to TRBJ2-2, with 8 nucleotides matching TRBD2. The CDR3 consists of 15 residues. With V trimmed by 0 bases and J by 6 bases, 3 bases remained unmatched. In germline, CDR1 is MNHEY, CDR2 SVGAGI. The CDR3 coding sequence is TGTGCCAGCAGTTACTCGCGGCGGGAGGCCGGGGAGCTGTTTTTT. Protein product: CASSYSRREAGELFF.

V is TRBV4-3 and J is TRBJ1-2, with D possibly TRBD1 on 6 matching bases. Germline V lookup: CDR1 LGHNA, CDR2 YSLEER. The CDR3 runs 15 residues. V was pared by 0 bases and J by 2 bases, with 10 bases between. DNA for the CDR3: TGCGCCAGCAGCCAAGATGGGGGGGCGAACTATGGCTACACCTTC. Its protein product is CASSQDGGANYGYTF.

This clone was observed once. The chain is built from TRBV7-9 and TRBJ2-1, with D tentatively TRBD2 (6 bases). The CDR3 extends over 15 amino acids. The V end lost 4 bases, the J end lost 2 bases, and 12 bases lay between the germline ends. In germline, CDR1 is SEHNR, CDR2 FQNEAQ (reference sequence). CDR3 loop: CASSSFPGAYNEQFF. CDR3 nucleotide sequence: TGTGCCAGCAGCTCGTTTCCGGGGGCCTACAATGAGCAGTTCTTC.

The chain employs TRBV7-9 and TRBJ1-1; 8 bases fit TRBD1. V trimming: 5 bases; J trimming: 3 bases; junction bases outside the gene matches: 8. This CDR3 spans 15 amino acids. Germline assignment: CDR1 SEHNR and CDR2 FQNEAQ (reference sequence). Here the CDR3 DNA reads TGTGCCAGCAGCACCCAGGGGGCGCCGGACACTGAAGCTTTCTTT. Translation: CASSTQGAPDTEAFF.

V gene TRBV10-3 combines with J gene TRBJ1-1; 8 bases agree with TRBD1. The germline gives CDR1 ENHRY, CDR2 SYGVKD. This CDR3 comprises 16 residues. With V trimmed by 7 bases and J by 1 base, 11 bases remained unmatched. This chain's CDR3 is CAINSKSTGANTEAFF. The DNA of the CDR3 is TGTGCCATCAACTCAAAATCGACAGGGGCGAACACTGAAGCTTTCTTT.

This chain links TRBV5-1 with TRBJ2-2; TRBD1 aligns across 12 bases. CDR1 is SGHRS, CDR2 YFSETQ, per germline. The ends lost 4 bases at V and 7 bases at J; junction bases unmatched: 5. The CDR3 runs to 15 residues. CDR3 residues: CASSPGQGAGGELFF. DNA of the CDR3: TGCGCCAGCAGCCCGGGACAGGGGGCTGGCGGGGAGCTGTTTTTT.